The 23 T cell receptor beta chains listed next were all sequenced from one sample in a study of blood T cell repertoires in COVID-19. Clones were sequenced by immunoSEQ multiplex PCR, and TCRdb holds only the in-frame ones, with some missing. This sample carries fewer than 300,000 clones, around 78% of them seen once, and the ten largest clones take approximately 2.5%. Sequencing was done on a sample of peripheral blood. The receptor set was obtained from a woman aged 70-85 years with active or convalescent COVID-19.

Here the CDR3 reads CASSPPQGGDTQYF. The CDR3 DNA reads TGCGCCAGCAGCCCCCCCCAGGGTGGCGATACGCAGTATTTT. This chain joins TRBV5-1 and TRBJ2-3; possible D gene TRBD1, 5 bases. Germline CDR1 reads SGHRS; CDR2 reads YFSETQ. V lost 4 bases to trimming and J lost 6 bases, with 15 bases between them. The CDR3 totals 14 residues.

The chain employs TRBV5-1 and TRBJ2-3; 12 bases map to TRBD2. In germline, CDR1 is SGHRS, CDR2 YFSETQ. V shed 0 bases and J 4 bases; nucleotides not matched to a gene: 9. CDR3 length equals 18 residues. The DNA of the CDR3 is TGCGCCAGCAGCTTGGTGGCTAGCGGGGGGGCCGTCGCAGATACGCAGTATTTT. Its protein product is CASSLVASGGAVADTQYF.

The gene calls are TRBV6-2 or TRBV6-3 and TRBJ2-3; TRBD2 matches at 9 bases. From germline, CDR1 is MNHEY and CDR2 SVGEGT. The CDR3 is made up of 15 amino acids. The ends lost 2 bases at V and 8 bases at J; junction bases unmatched: 8. CDR3 in DNA: TGTGCCAGCAGTTACGCTATAGCGGGGGTGGGTACGCAGTATTTT. Protein product: CASSYAIAGVGTQYF.

J is TRBJ2-5 and V is TRBV15, with D hard to call. This CDR3 is built from 15 residues. CDR1 LNHNV and CDR2 YYDKDF come from the germline V gene (reference sequence). V dropped 0 bases and J dropped 0 bases, with 8 bases sitting between them. The CDR3 DNA reads as TGTGCCACCAGCAGAGATCTATCCTACCAAGAGACCCAGTACTTC. Amino acids: CATSRDLSYQETQYF.

This clone was recorded only once. The gene calls are TRBV5-4 and TRBJ2-1, with TRBD2 matching 8 bases. Germline lookup yields CDR1 SGHNT and CDR2 YYREEE (reference sequence). Germline trimming cut 2 bases from V and 0 bases from J; bases unmatched to any gene: 10. The CDR3 is 18 residues long. This CDR3 reads CASSFGAGGPSSYNEQFF. The CDR3, as DNA: TGTGCCAGCAGCTTTGGCGCGGGGGGCCCAAGCTCCTACAATGAGCAGTTCTTC.

The chain is built from TRBV19 and TRBJ2-2; 14 bases map to TRBD2. Germline V gene lookup returns CDR1 LNHDA and CDR2 SQIVND (reference sequence). CDR3 size: 16 residues. V lost 6 bases to trimming and J lost 3 bases; unmatched junction nucleotides: 3. The CDR3 loop reads CASRGTSGSDTGELFF. The CDR3 DNA sequence: TGTGCCAGTAGAGGGACTAGCGGGAGCGACACCGGGGAGCTGTTTTTT.

The chain is built from TRBV5-1 and TRBJ1-4; D may be TRBD1 (6 bases). The V end lost 6 bases, the J end lost 7 bases, and 22 bases lay between the germline ends. The CDR3 is 16 amino acids. Per the germline V gene, CDR1 is SGHRS and CDR2 is YFSETQ. CDR3 bases: TGCGCCAGCACGACACGCTCGGGGGGCGCGATTGAAAAACTGTTTTTT. It is translated as CASTTRSGGAIEKLFF.

V gene TRBV6-1 combines with J gene TRBJ2-1; TRBD2 matches 7 bases. J was trimmed by 14 bases and V by 2 bases; bases with no gene match: 6. This CDR3 comprises 12 residues. Germline V gives CDR1 MNHNS, CDR2 SASEGT. This CDR3 reads CASSEQTGGEFF. The DNA for the CDR3 is TGTGCCAGCAGTGAACAGACGGGGGGAGAGTTCTTC.

With respect to this clone: Other DNA sequences from this sample encode an identical CDR3 as well. The V and J genes are TRBV10-3 and TRBJ2-1; the D is unclear. Germline loops: CDR1 ENHRY, CDR2 SYGVKD. Trimming cost V 6 bases and J 5 bases, with 8 bases left between them. This CDR3 has 12 amino acids. This CDR3 reads CAISGLDNEQFF. CDR3 bases: TGTGCCATCAGCGGTCTGGACAATGAGCAGTTCTTC.

The rearrangement joins TRBV27 to TRBJ2-5, with 8 nucleotides matching TRBD1. The V gene's germline CDR1 is MNHEY and CDR2 SMNVEV (reference sequence). V was clipped by 5 bases and J by 5 bases; unmatched bases: 4. The CDR3 runs 13 residues. Written as DNA, the CDR3 is TGTGCCAGCAGTCGACAGGGGTCTGAGACCCAGTACTTC. It yields the protein CASSRQGSETQYF.

The table lists this clone with a few counts. The chain combines TRBV5-1 with TRBJ2-5; 7 positions match TRBD1. Per germline, CDR1 SGHRS and CDR2 YFSETQ. V lost 4 bases to trimming and J lost 0 bases; unmatched junction nucleotides: 6. The length of the CDR3 is 15 residues. The CDR3 here is CASSRTGSYQETQYF. In DNA form, the CDR3 reads TGCGCCAGCAGCAGGACAGGCTCGTACCAAGAGACCCAGTACTTC.

This clone occurred once. The rearrangement uses TRBV6-4 and TRBJ2-5; D is perhaps TRBD1 (6 bases). CDR3 length: 16 amino acids. The ends were cut back, 0 bases at V and 1 base at J, with 12 bases in the middle. In germline, CDR1 is MRHNA, CDR2 SNTAGT. This chain's CDR3 is CASSDSRWGPQETQYF. DNA for the CDR3: TGTGCCAGCAGTGACTCGAGATGGGGGCCCCAAGAGACCCAGTACTTC.

A few counts support this clone. V is TRBV11-2 and J is TRBJ2-7; a weak D match, TRBD2 (6 bases). The CDR3 has 13 amino acids. CDR1 and CDR2 from the germline V gene are SGHAT and FQNNGV. V gave up 4 bases and J gave up 3 bases, with 10 bases separating them. The DNA of the CDR3 is TGTGCCAGCAGCTGGGGGGTAAACTACGAGCAGTACTTC. It specifies CASSWGVNYEQYF. The entire variable domain, with the rest obtained from reference TRBV11-2 and TRBJ2-7, is as follows: EAGVAQSPRYKIIEKRQSVAFWCNPISGHATLYWYQQILGQGPKLLIQFQNNGVVDDSQLPKDRFSAERLKGVDSTLKIQPAKLEDSAVYLCASSWGVNYEQYFGPGTRLTVT.

CDR3 in DNA: TGCGCCAGCAGCCCCGGGAGGGGGGAATTTGAAGCTTTCTTT. It translates to CASSPGRGEFEAFF. The gene calls are TRBV5-1 and TRBJ1-1; perhaps TRBD1 as D (6 bases). Germline values: CDR1 SGHRS, CDR2 YFSETQ. V shed 4 bases and J shed 7 bases, with 17 bases lying between them. CDR3 size: 14 residues.

The chain is built from TRBV12-3 or TRBV12-4 and TRBJ1-2; D call uncertain. V gave up 10 bases and J gave up 8 bases, with 17 bases separating them. This CDR3 contains 12 residues. CDR3 protein: CAIPGRVGGYTF. CDR3 DNA: TGTGCCATCCCTGGGAGGGTGGGGGGCTACACCTTC.

This clone was observed a single time. The chain is built from TRBV18 and TRBJ1-1, with a tentative D call TRBD1 (5 bases). CDR1 is KGHSH and CDR2 is LQKENI in the germline V gene. This CDR3 has 13 amino acids. V lost 8 bases and J 3 bases, leaving 13 bases between the germline ends. The DNA for the CDR3 is TGTGCCAGCGGGGGGACCGGGGACACTGAAGCTTTCTTT. Its translation: CASGGTGDTEAFF.

V is TRBV3-1 (or the pseudogene TRBV3-2) and J is TRBJ1-5, with D possibly being TRBD1 (5 bases). The CDR3 runs to 17 residues. V gave up 0 bases and J gave up 2 bases, with 14 bases separating them. Germline assignment: CDR1 LGHDT and CDR2 YNNKEL (reference sequence). The CDR3 here is CASSQDPTTVGNQPQHF. In nucleotides, the CDR3 is TGTGCCAGCAGCCAAGATCCGACGACAGTCGGCAATCAGCCCCAGCATTTT.

The chain is built from TRBV29-1 and TRBJ1-5; unclear D gene. The CDR3 covers 13 residues. Germline values: CDR1 SQVTM, CDR2 ANQGSEA. The V end was cut by 4 bases, the J end by 5 bases, with 12 bases between. CDR3 amino acids: CSVVLTVDQPQHF. The CDR3 nucleotides are TGCAGCGTTGTTCTAACAGTAGATCAGCCCCAGCATTTT. Complete variable domain (other parts from reference TRBV29-1 and TRBJ1-5): SAVISQKPSRDICQRGTSLTIQCQVDSQVTMMFWYRQQPGQSLTLIATANQGSEATYESGFVIDKFPISRPNLTFSTLTVSNMSPEDSSIYLCSVVLTVDQPQHFGDGTRLSIL.

The chain is built from TRBV6-1 and TRBJ2-7, with TRBD2 as a possible D gene (6 bases). This CDR3 contains 17 residues. Between the trimmed V and J ends, which lost 3 bases and 3 bases, there was a span of 21 bases. CDR1 is MNHNS and CDR2 is SASEGT in the germline V gene. CDR3 amino acids: CASSEPPPTSRGYEQYF. The CDR3 DNA reads TGTGCCAGCAGTGAGCCTCCTCCTACTAGCCGAGGCTACGAGCAGTACTTC.

The CDR3 region is CASSVYTEAFF. The CDR3 DNA reads as TGTGCCAGCAGCGTATACACTGAAGCTTTCTTT. The V and J genes are TRBV11-2 and TRBJ1-1; D not resolved. CDR3 length: 11 residues. Germline loops: CDR1 SGHAT, CDR2 FQNNGV. The V and J ends lost 5 bases and 3 bases respectively, with 4 bases between them.

CDR3 protein: CASGLVPATGELFF. The CDR3 nucleotides read TGTGCTAGTGGTTTGGTACCAGCGACCGGGGAGCTGTTTTTT. The V and J genes are TRBV12-5 and TRBJ2-2; D remains ambiguous. Germline assignment: CDR1 LGHNT and CDR2 FRNRAP. The CDR3 runs to 14 residues. V shed 0 bases and J shed 5 bases, with 7 bases lying between them.

This rearrangement joins TRBV13 to TRBJ1-3; D gene unclear. The CDR3 covers 15 residues. Trimming took 5 bases from V and 2 from J, leaving 13 bases between them. The V gene's germline CDR1 is PRHDT and CDR2 FYEKMQ (reference sequence). The CDR3 here is CASSLLMEAGNTIYF. The CDR3 DNA reads as TGTGCCAGCAGCCTACTAATGGAAGCTGGAAACACCATATATTTT. Full variable domain (outside the CDR3, taken from reference TRBV13 and TRBJ1-3): AAGVIQSPRHLIKEKRETATLKCYPIPRHDTVYWYQQGPGQDPQFLISFYEKMQSDKGSIPDRFSAQQFSDYHSELNMSSLELGDSALYFCASSLLMEAGNTIYFGEGSWLTVV.

The J gene is TRBJ1-6, the V gene TRBV19; D is unresolved. The CDR3 totals 13 residues. CDR1 and CDR2 from the germline V gene are LNHDA and SQIVND (reference sequence). V was clipped by 1 base and J by 11 bases, with 9 bases between them. CDR3 DNA: TGTGCCAGTAGTATAGCCTCAGTGGCACCCCTCCACTTT. It codes for CASSIASVAPLHF.